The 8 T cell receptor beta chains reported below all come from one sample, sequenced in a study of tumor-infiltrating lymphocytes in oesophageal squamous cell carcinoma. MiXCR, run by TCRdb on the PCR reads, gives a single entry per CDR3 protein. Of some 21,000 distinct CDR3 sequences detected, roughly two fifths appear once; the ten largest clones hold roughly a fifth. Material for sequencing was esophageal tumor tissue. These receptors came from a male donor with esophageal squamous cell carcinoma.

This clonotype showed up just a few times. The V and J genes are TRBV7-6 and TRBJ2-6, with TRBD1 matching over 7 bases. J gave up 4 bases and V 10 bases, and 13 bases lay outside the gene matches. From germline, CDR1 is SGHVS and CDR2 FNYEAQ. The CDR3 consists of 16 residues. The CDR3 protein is CAKLLAQGYGANVLTF. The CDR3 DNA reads TGTGCCAAGCTGCTGGCACAGGGGTACGGGGCCAACGTCCTGACTTTC. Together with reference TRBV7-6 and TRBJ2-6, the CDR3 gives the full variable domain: GAGVSQSPRYKVTKRGQDVALRCDPISGHVSLYWYRQALGQGPEFLTYFNYEAQQDKSGLPNDRFSAERPEGSISTLTIQRTEQRDSAMYRCAKLLAQGYGANVLTFGAGSRLTVL.

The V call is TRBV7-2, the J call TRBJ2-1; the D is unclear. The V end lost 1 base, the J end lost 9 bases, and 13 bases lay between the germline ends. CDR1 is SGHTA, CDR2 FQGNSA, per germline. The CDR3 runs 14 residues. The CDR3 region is CASSLDGRFGEQFF. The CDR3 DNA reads TGTGCCAGCAGCTTAGATGGCAGGTTCGGTGAGCAGTTCTTC.

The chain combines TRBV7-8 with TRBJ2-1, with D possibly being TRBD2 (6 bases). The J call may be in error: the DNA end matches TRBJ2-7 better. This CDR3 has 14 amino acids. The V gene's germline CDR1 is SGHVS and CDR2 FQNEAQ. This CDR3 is CASSFSRAGSEQYF. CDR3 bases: TGTGCCAGCAGCTTTAGTAGGGCCGGGAGCGAGCAGTACTTC.

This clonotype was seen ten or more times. As DNA, the CDR3 is TGCGCCAGCAGCCCCGGGTGGCAGGACTACAATGAGCAGTTCTTC. It encodes CASSPGWQDYNEQFF. The chain uses TRBV5-1 and TRBJ2-1, with no clear D. This CDR3 spans 15 amino acids. V was trimmed by 4 bases and J by 3 bases, leaving 14 bases between them. In germline, CDR1 is SGHRS, CDR2 YFSETQ.

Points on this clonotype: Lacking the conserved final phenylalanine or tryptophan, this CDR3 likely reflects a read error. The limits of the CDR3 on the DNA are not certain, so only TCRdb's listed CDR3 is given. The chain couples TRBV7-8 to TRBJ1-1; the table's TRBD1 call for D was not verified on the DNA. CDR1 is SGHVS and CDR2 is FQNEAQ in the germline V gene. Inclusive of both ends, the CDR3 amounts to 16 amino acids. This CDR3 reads CASSPGLDGYEQYFGP.

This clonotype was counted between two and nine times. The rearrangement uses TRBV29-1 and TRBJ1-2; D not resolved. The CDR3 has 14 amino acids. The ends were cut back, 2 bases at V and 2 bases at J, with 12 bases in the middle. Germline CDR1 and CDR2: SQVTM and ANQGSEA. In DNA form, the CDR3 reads TGCAGCGTTGAACCCCAGGAATCAAACTATGGCTACACCTTC. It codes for CSVEPQESNYGYTF.

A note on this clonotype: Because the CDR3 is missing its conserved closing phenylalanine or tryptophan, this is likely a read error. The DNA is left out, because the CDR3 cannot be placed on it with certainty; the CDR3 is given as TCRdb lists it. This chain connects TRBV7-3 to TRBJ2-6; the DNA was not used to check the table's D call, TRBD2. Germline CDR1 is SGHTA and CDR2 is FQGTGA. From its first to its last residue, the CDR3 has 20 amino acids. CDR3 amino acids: CASRTGSGSLNFQETQYFGA.

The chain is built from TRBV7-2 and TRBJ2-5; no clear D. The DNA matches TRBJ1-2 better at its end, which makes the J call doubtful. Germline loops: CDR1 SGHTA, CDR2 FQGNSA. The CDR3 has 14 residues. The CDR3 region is CASSLGPGNYGYTF. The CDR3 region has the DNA TGTGCCAGCAGCTTAGGTCCCGGTAACTATGGCTACACCTTC.